The next 20 T cell receptor beta chains were all read from a single sample in a study of cytomegalovirus exposure and HLA in healthy donors. Both 60 Vbeta primers and 13 Jbeta primers went into the PCR. Profiled with immunoSEQ multiplex PCR; TCRdb holds only in-frame clones, not every one. The sample yields around 200,000 clones, around three quarters seen once. The source material was PBMCs. The origin of the receptors is a man younger than 40 in good health and CMV-seronegative.

The chain has TRBV30 and TRBJ1-1; no firm D call. This CDR3 contains 13 residues. Deletions cut 2 bases from V and 1 base from J, with 8 bases between. The germline gives CDR1 GTSNPN, CDR2 SVGIG (reference sequence). The CDR3 protein is CAWSTAGNTEAFF. The CDR3 nucleotides read TGTGCCTGGAGTACCGCAGGGAACACTGAAGCTTTCTTT. The variable domain in full, with the rest retrieved from reference TRBV30 and TRBJ1-1, is SQTIHQWPATLVQPVGSPLSLECTVEGTSNPNLYWYRQAAGRGLQLLFYSVGIGQISSEVPQNLSASRPQDRQFILSSKKLLLSDSGFYLCAWSTAGNTEAFFGQGTRLTVV.

The rearrangement links TRBV23-1 to TRBJ1-3; unclear D gene. TRBV23-1 is sorted into the ORF group, with uncertain function. Trimming took off 6 bases at V and 4 bases at J, with 16 bases between the two ends. The CDR3 is made up of 15 amino acids. The DNA for the CDR3 is TGCGCCAGCAGACCCGCTGCAGATCCGGGAAACACCATATATTTT. As protein: CASRPAADPGNTIYF.

This chain joins TRBV28 and TRBJ2-7; TRBD1 aligns across 7 bases. CDR1 is MDHEN, CDR2 SYDVKM, per germline. The CDR3 has 17 residues. Trimming cost V 4 bases and J 0 bases; bases outside gene matches: 12. CDR3 sequence: CASSSDMPTGYSYEQYF. As DNA, the CDR3 is TGTGCCAGCAGTTCCGATATGCCGACAGGGTACTCCTACGAGCAGTACTTC.

The chain links TRBV7-2 to TRBJ2-1, with 11 bases that match TRBD2. The CDR3 has 16 residues. Germline V gene sequence: CDR1 SGHTA, CDR2 FQGNSA. V gave up 5 bases and J gave up 4 bases; unmatched junction bases: 7. The CDR3 is CASSGYGTSGYNEQFF. CDR3 in DNA: TGTGCCAGCAGCGGATACGGGACTAGCGGATACAATGAGCAGTTCTTC.

This clone has a handful of counts. The rearrangement uses TRBV7-2 and TRBJ1-5; no clear D gene. The ends were cut back, 1 base at V and 0 bases at J, with 10 bases in the middle. The CDR3 extends over 16 amino acids. Germline V CDR1 and CDR2: SGHTA, FQGNSA. CDR3 loop: CASSLDAGISNQPQHF. Written as DNA, the CDR3 is TGTGCCAGCAGCTTAGATGCCGGGATTAGCAATCAGCCCCAGCATTTT.

The chain joins TRBV7-7 to TRBJ2-7, with 12 bases lining up with TRBD2. Germline values: CDR1 SSHAT, CDR2 FNYEAQ (reference sequence). J was trimmed by 5 bases and V by 5 bases; bases with no gene match: 7. The CDR3 runs 15 residues. CDR3 coding DNA: TGTGCCAGCAGCCTCGGACTAGCGGGAAGTAACGAGCAGTACTTC. Its protein product is CASSLGLAGSNEQYF.

This clone was seen once. J is TRBJ2-5 and V is TRBV6-1, with 11 bases aligning to TRBD2. V dropped 6 bases and J dropped 5; count of bases not matched to a gene: 8. Germline V gene sequence: CDR1 MNHNS, CDR2 SASEGT. The length of the CDR3 is 15 residues. CDR3 DNA: TGTGCCAGCAGAGAGACTAGCGGGACGAGCGAGACCCAGTACTTC. The encoded protein is CASRETSGTSETQYF.

This chain connects TRBV30 to TRBJ1-3; weak D call: TRBD1 (6 bases). The CDR3 covers 14 residues. Germline V CDR1 and CDR2: GTSNPN, SVGIG (reference sequence). Deletions cut 4 bases from V and 1 base from J, with 11 bases between. DNA for the CDR3: TGTGCCTGGAACCTCAGGGGATCTGGAAACACCATATATTTT. As protein: CAWNLRGSGNTIYF.

This sequence joins TRBV7-9 and TRBJ2-7; 8 nucleotides line up with TRBD1. The CDR3 loop spans 17 amino acids. Trimming at V came to 4 bases and at J to 0 bases, leaving 11 bases not matched to a gene. CDR1 and CDR2 (germline): SEHNR, FQNEAQ (reference sequence). The CDR3 region is CASSSIPPGTGSYEQYF. CDR3 in DNA: TGTGCCAGCAGCTCTATACCCCCTGGGACAGGCTCCTACGAGCAGTACTTC.

The V call is TRBV5-4, the J call TRBJ2-5, with TRBD2 identical over 9 bases. CDR1 is SGHNT and CDR2 is YYREEE in the germline V gene (reference sequence). With V trimmed by 4 bases and J by 5 bases, 9 bases remained unmatched. The CDR3 is 15 amino acids. The CDR3 region is CASSPPGLAQETQYF. The CDR3, as DNA: TGTGCCAGCAGCCCCCCGGGACTAGCCCAGGAGACCCAGTACTTC. Using reference TRBV5-4 and TRBJ2-5 for the parts outside the CDR3, the full variable domain is ETGVTQSPTHLIKTRGQQVTLRCSSQSGHNTVSWYQQALGQGPQFIFQYYREEENGRGNFPPRFSGLQFPNYSSELNVNALELDDSALYLCASSPPGLAQETQYFGPGTRLLVL.

This rearrangement joins TRBV11-2 to TRBJ2-7, with TRBD2 matching over 7 bases. V dropped 1 base and J dropped 2; count of bases not matched to a gene: 5. Germline V gene sequence: CDR1 SGHAT, CDR2 FQNNGV. The CDR3 runs to 15 residues. CDR3 bases: TGTGCCAGCAGCTTAGGCTCTAGCGGTGCCTACGAGCAGTACTTC. This codes for CASSLGSSGAYEQYF.

The rearrangement uses TRBV5-6 and TRBJ1-1; TRBD1 is a possible D gene (5 bases). Germline values: CDR1 SGHDT, CDR2 YYEEEE. The CDR3 is 15 residues long. The V gene lost 1 base and the J gene lost 5 bases, with 15 bases spanning the gap. The CDR3 DNA reads TGTGCCAGCAGCTTGCGGGACGCAGGGAGGACTGAAGCTTTCTTT. Translation: CASSLRDAGRTEAFF. Based on the CDR3 plus reference TRBV5-6 and TRBJ1-1, the full variable domain is DAGVTQSPTHLIKTRGQQVTLRCSPKSGHDTVSWYQQALGQGPQFIFQYYEEEERQRGNFPDRFSGHQFPNYSSELNVNALLLGDSALYLCASSLRDAGRTEAFFGQGTRLTVV.

The chain is built from TRBV29-1 and TRBJ2-7, with 8 bases fitting TRBD1. Unmatched junction bases numbered 8, after V lost 7 bases and J lost 6 bases. The germline V gene encodes CDR1 SQVTM and CDR2 ANQGSEA. The CDR3 has 12 residues. DNA of the CDR3: TGCAGCGCCGACAGGGGAGTAGGCGAGCAGTACTTC. This translates into CSADRGVGEQYF.

This clone has a single count. The rearrangement links TRBV7-9 to TRBJ2-5; TRBD2 matches 8 bases. The germline V gene encodes CDR1 SEHNR and CDR2 FQNEAQ (reference sequence). V lost 8 bases, J lost 2 bases, and 10 bases stayed unmatched. The CDR3 has 15 amino acids. The DNA of the CDR3 is TGTGCCAGCGCCATCGGCGGCGGGGGGCAAGAGACCCAGTACTTC. As protein: CASAIGGGGQETQYF.

This chain connects TRBV2 to TRBJ2-1; 8 bases match TRBD1. The V and J ends lost 6 bases and 8 bases, in that order; junction bases with no gene match: 6. The CDR3 totals 13 residues. CDR1 is SNHLY and CDR2 is FYNNEI in the germline V gene. CDR3 region: CASSPQGAHEQFF. The CDR3 DNA sequence: TGTGCCAGCAGCCCTCAGGGGGCGCATGAGCAGTTCTTC.

This clone was seen more than once but under ten times. This rearrangement joins TRBV5-4 to TRBJ2-3, with 7 bases matching TRBD2. CDR1 and CDR2 from the germline V gene are SGHNT and YYREEE (reference sequence). The CDR3 runs to 15 residues. J was trimmed by 1 base and V by 5 bases; bases with no gene match: 7. In DNA, the CDR3 is TGTGCCAGCAGGGGAGGGTATGGCGGCACAGATACGCAGTATTTT. Translating it yields CASRGGYGGTDTQYF.

The CDR3 bases are TGTGCCAGCAGTGATCCGCCCCCTAGGGAGCAGTACTTC. It is translated as CASSDPPPREQYF. J is TRBJ2-7 and V is TRBV6-1; D not resolved. From germline, CDR1 is MNHNS and CDR2 SASEGT. Trimming left V 3 bases short and J 7 bases short, with 13 bases between. The CDR3 spans 13 residues.

The V call is TRBV29-1, the J call TRBJ2-1, with D possibly TRBD1 on 5 matching bases. CDR1 SQVTM and CDR2 ANQGSEA come from the germline V gene. V was pared by 7 bases and J by 2 bases, with 12 bases between. The CDR3 is made up of 13 amino acids. CDR3 residues: CSGQRFAYNEQFF. CDR3 sequence (DNA): TGCAGCGGACAGAGGTTTGCCTACAATGAGCAGTTCTTC.

The chain uses TRBV7-2 and TRBJ2-2, with a weak D call TRBD2 (6 bases). Trimming removed 1 base at V and 7 bases at J, with 10 bases between. Germline V gene sequence: CDR1 SGHTA, CDR2 FQGNSA. The length of the CDR3 is 14 residues. The DNA of the CDR3 is TGTGCCAGCAGCTTAGATTGGGGGGTCGGGGAGCTGTTTTTT. As protein: CASSLDWGVGELFF. The full variable domain, its missing parts supplied by reference TRBV7-2 and TRBJ2-2, is GAGVSQSPSNKVTEKGKDVELRCDPISGHTALYWYRQSLGQGLEFLIYFQGNSAPDKSGLPSDRFSAERTGGSVSTLTIQRTQQEDSAVYLCASSLDWGVGELFFGEGSRLTVL.

V gene TRBV5-1 combines with J gene TRBJ2-5, with 8 bases that match TRBD2. The CDR3 covers 15 residues. V was clipped by 4 bases and J by 2 bases; unmatched bases: 7. The germline V gene encodes CDR1 SGHRS and CDR2 YFSETQ. The CDR3 DNA follows: TGCGCCAGCAGCCCCCGGGGGGGAGGGCAAGAGACCCAGTACTTC. Its protein is CASSPRGGGQETQYF. Filled out from reference TRBV5-1 and TRBJ2-5, the complete variable domain reads KAGVTQTPRYLIKTRGQQVTLSCSPISGHRSVSWYQQTPGQGLQFLFEYFSETQRNKGNFPGRFSGRQFSNSRSEMNVSTLELGDSALYLCASSPRGGGQETQYFGPGTRLLVL.